This TCR beta chain was identified in a study of T cell responses to AZD1222 COVID-19 vaccine. Profiling relied on immunoSEQ multiplex PCR, and the TCRdb table lists in-frame clones only, not all of them. This table has some 100,000 clones, roughly 89% appearing once. CDR3 length: 13 amino acids. Trimming stripped 3 bases from V and 8 bases from J, with 13 bases between. This clonotype was obtained from an adult in good health. V and J are TRBV12-3 or TRBV12-4 and TRBJ1-1; D is possibly TRBD1 (6 bases). Specimen: peripheral blood, collected on day 0 of AZD1222 vaccination. Here the CDR3 DNA reads TGTGCCAGCAGTTTTTTTCCCGGACAGGAAGCTTTCTTT. Protein sequence: CASSFFPGQEAFF.